This T cell receptor (beta chain) was identified in a study of STAT5B mutations in CD4+ large granular lymphocyte leukemia. Broader study findings: Approximately 25% of private leukemic clonotypes occurred rarely in other patients' non-leukemic repertoires. Without putative leukemic clones, patient CD4-sorted repertoires remained more clonal than healthy CD4+ repertoires. Top patient clones used TRBV06 genes more often: 8/27 versus 2/35 in controls.

Control samples were healthy donors' buffy coats. Germline CDR1 SGHRS, CDR2 YFSETQ. Germline trimming cut 3 bases from V and 6 bases from J; bases unmatched to any gene: 2. The CDR3 has 13 residues. The repertoire was sequenced with immunoSEQ multiplex PCR; TCRdb's copy has only in-frame clones and lacks some. The data hold over 25,000 clones, with 85% observed a single time. As regards this clone: Its antigen is unknown.

The chain employs TRBV5-1 and TRBJ2-1; 8 nucleotides agree with TRBD1. Material for sequencing was CD4+ T cells from blood buffy coats. The receptor comes from a human donor in good health. This chain's CDR3 is CASSSTGANEQFF. DNA of the CDR3: TGCGCCAGCAGCTCGACAGGGGCCAATGAGCAGTTCTTC.